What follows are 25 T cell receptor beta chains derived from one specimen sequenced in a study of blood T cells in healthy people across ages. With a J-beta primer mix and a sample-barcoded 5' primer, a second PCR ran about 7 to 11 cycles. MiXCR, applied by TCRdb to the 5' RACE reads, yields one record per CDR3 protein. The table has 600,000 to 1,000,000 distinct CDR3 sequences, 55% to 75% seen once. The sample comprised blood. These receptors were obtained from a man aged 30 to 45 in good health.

The CDR3 coding sequence is TGTGCCAGCAGCGCTCACACTTCCTCAGATACGCAGTATTTT. This encodes CASSAHTSSDTQYF. V usage is TRBV9 and J usage is TRBJ2-3, with unresolved D. Germline loops: CDR1 SGDLS, CDR2 YYNGEE. This CDR3 spans 14 amino acids. V was pared by 3 bases and J by 4 bases, with 12 bases between.

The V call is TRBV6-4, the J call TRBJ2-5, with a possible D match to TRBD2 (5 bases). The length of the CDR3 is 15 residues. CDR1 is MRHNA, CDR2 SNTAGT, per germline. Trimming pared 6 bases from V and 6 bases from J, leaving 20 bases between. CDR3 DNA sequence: TGTGCCAGCAGGAGGAGGATGAAGGATAGGAAGACCCAGTACTTC. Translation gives CASRRRMKDRKTQYF.

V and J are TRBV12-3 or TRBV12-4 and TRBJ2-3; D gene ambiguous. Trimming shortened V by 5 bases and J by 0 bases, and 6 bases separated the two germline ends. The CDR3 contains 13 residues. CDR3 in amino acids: CASSVDSTDTQYF. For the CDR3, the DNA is TGTGCCAGCAGTGTGGACAGCACAGATACGCAGTATTTT.

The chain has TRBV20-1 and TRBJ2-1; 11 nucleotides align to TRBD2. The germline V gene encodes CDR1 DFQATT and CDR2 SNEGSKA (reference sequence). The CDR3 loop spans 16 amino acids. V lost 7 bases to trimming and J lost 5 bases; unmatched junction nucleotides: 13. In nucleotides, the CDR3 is TGCAGTGTGCAAAAGGTAGCGGGGGGGCTTCACAATGAGCAGTTCTTC. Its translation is CSVQKVAGGLHNEQFF.

The CDR3 loop is CATTLADGGRTQYF. The CDR3 DNA reads as TGCGCCACCACGCTAGCGGACGGTGGTCGGACCCAGTACTTC. This chain connects TRBV5-1 to TRBJ2-5, with 7 nucleotides matching TRBD2. This CDR3 spans 14 amino acids. In germline, CDR1 is SGHRS, CDR2 YFSETQ. V dropped 9 bases and J dropped 7; count of bases not matched to a gene: 15.

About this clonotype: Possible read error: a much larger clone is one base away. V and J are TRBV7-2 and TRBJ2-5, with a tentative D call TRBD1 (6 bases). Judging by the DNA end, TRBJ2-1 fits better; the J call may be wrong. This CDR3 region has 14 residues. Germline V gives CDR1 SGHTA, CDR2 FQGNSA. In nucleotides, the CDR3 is TGTGCCAGCAGCATTAACAGGGACCAAGAGACCCAGTTCTTC. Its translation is CASSINRDQETQFF.

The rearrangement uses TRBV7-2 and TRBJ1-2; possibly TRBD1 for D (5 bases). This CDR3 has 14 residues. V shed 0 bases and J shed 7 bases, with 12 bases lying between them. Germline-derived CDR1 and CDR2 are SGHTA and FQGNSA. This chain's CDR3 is CASSLAGGRSGYTF. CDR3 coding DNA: TGTGCCAGCAGCTTAGCTGGGGGAAGGAGTGGCTACACCTTC.

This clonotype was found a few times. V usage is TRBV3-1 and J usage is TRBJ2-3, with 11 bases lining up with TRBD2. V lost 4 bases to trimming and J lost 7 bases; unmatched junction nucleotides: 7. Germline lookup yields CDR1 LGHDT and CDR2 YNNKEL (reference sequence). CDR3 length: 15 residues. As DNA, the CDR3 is TGTGCCAGCAGCCTTACTAGCGGGGGCATGAATACGCAGTATTTT. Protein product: CASSLTSGGMNTQYF.

The CDR3 sequence is CSARDSGRVYNEQFF. In nucleotides, the CDR3 is TGCAGTGCTAGAGATAGCGGGAGGGTATACAATGAGCAGTTCTTC. The V call is TRBV20-1, the J call TRBJ2-1; 11 bases fit TRBD2. This CDR3 is 15 amino acids long. Trimming took 0 bases from V and 4 from J; bases not matched to a gene: 2. CDR1 DFQATT and CDR2 SNEGSKA come from the germline V gene (reference sequence).

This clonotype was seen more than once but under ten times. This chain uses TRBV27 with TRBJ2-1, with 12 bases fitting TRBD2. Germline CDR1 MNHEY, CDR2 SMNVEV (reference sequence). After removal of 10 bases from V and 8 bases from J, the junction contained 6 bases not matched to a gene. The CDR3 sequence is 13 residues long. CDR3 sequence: CATSSGRGYEQFF. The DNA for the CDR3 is TGTGCCACATCTAGCGGGAGGGGCTATGAGCAGTTCTTC.

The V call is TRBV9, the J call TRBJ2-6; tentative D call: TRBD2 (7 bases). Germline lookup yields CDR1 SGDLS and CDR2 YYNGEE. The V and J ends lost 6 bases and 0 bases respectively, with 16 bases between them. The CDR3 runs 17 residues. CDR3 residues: CASMGGGHDSGANVLTF. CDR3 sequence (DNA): TGTGCCAGCATGGGCGGGGGACATGACTCTGGGGCCAACGTCCTGACTTTC. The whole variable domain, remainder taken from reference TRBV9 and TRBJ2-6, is DSGVTQTPKHLITATGQRVTLRCSPRSGDLSVYWYQQSLDQGLQFLIQYYNGEERAKGNILERFSAQQFPDLHSELNLSSLELGDSALYFCASMGGGHDSGANVLTFGAGSRLTVL.

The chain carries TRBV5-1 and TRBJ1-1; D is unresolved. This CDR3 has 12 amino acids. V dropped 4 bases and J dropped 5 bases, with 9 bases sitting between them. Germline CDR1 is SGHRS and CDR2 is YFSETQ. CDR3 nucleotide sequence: TGCGCCAGCAGCATCGGACCAACTGAAGCTTTCTTT. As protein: CASSIGPTEAFF.

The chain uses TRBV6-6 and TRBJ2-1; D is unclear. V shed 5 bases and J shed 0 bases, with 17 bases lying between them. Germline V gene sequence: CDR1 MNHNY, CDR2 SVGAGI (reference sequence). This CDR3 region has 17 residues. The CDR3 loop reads CASSPYGSWSSYNEQFF. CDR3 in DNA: TGTGCCAGCAGTCCCTATGGGTCTTGGAGCTCCTACAATGAGCAGTTCTTC.

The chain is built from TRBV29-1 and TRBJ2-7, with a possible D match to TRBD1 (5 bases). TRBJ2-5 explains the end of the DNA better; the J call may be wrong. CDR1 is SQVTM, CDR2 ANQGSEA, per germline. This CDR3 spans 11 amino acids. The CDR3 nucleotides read TGCAGCGTTGGCAGGGCAGAGACCCAGTACTTC. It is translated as CSVGRAETQYF.

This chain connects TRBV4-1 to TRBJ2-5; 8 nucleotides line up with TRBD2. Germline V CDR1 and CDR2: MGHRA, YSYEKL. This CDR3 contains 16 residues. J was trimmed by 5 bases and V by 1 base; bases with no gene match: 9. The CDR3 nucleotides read TGCGCCAGCAGCCAAGTTCGAAGCGGGGGCTACGAGACCCAGTACTTC. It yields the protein CASSQVRSGGYETQYF.

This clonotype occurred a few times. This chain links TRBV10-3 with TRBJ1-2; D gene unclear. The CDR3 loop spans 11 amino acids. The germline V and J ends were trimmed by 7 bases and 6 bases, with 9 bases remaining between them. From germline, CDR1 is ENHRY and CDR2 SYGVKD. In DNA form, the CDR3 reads TGTGCCATCATTGAACAACATGGCTACACCTTC. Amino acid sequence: CAIIEQHGYTF.

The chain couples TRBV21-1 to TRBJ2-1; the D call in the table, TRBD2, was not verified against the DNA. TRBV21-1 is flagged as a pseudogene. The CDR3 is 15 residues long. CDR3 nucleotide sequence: TGTGCCAGCATCCCTGGGGCTAGCGGGATAAATGAGCAGTTCTTC. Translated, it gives CASIPGASGINEQFF.

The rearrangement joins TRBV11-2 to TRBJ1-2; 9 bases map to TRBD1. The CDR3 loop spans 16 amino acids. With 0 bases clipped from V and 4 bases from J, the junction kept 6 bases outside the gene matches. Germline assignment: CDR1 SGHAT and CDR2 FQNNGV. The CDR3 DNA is TGTGCCAGCAGCTTAGACGGGACAGGGTTTACCTATGGCTACACCTTC. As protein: CASSLDGTGFTYGYTF.

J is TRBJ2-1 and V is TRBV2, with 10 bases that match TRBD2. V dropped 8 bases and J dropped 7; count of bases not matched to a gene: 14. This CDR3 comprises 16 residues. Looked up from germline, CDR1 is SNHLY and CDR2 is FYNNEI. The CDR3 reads CASRRSGRALGNEQFF. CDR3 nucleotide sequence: TGTGCCAGCCGGCGGAGCGGGAGGGCCCTGGGAAATGAGCAGTTCTTC.

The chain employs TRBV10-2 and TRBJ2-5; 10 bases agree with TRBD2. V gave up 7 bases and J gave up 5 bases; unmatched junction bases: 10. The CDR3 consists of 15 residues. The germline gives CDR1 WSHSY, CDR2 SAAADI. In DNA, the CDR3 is TGCGCCAGCATTGCGGGCCTAGCGGGAGTTGAGACCCAGTACTTC. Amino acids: CASIAGLAGVETQYF.

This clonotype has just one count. The CDR3 sequence: CASSPYLGGNQPQHF. CDR3 coding DNA: TGTGCCAGCAGTCCCTACCTGGGAGGTAATCAGCCCCAGCATTTT. The chain has TRBV12-3 or TRBV12-4 and TRBJ1-5; D is unresolved. Trimming stripped 5 bases from V and 4 bases from J, with 15 bases between. CDR3 size: 15 residues.

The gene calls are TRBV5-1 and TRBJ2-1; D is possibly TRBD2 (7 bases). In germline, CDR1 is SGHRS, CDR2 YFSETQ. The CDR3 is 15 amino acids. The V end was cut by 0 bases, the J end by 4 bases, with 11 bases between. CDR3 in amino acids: CASSLVRGRYNEQFF. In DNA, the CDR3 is TGCGCCAGCAGCTTGGTGCGGGGGCGATACAATGAGCAGTTCTTC. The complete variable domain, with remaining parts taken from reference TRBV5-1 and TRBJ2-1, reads KAGVTQTPRYLIKTRGQQVTLSCSPISGHRSVSWYQQTPGQGLQFLFEYFSETQRNKGNFPGRFSGRQFSNSRSEMNVSTLELGDSALYLCASSLVRGRYNEQFFGPGTRLTVL.

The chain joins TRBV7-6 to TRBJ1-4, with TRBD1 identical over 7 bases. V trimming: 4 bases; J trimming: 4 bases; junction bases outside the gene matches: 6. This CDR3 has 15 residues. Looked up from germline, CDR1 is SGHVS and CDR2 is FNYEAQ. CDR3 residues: CASSSGTAINEKLFF. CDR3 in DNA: TGTGCCAGCAGCTCGGGGACAGCCATTAATGAAAAACTGTTTTTT.

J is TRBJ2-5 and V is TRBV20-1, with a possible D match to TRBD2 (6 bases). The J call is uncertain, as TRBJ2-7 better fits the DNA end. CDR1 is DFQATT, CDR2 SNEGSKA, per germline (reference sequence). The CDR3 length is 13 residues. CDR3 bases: TGCAGTGCATCGGAGGGAGTCGATTACGAGCAGTACTTC. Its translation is CSASEGVDYEQYF.

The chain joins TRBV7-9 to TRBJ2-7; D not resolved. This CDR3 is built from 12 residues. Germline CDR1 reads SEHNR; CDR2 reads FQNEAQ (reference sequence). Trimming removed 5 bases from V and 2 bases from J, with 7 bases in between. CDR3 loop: CASSPTPYEQYF. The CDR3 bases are TGTGCCAGCAGCCCAACCCCCTACGAGCAGTACTTC.